The next 2 T cell receptor beta chains were all read from a single sample in a study of blood T cell repertoires in COVID-19. This table comes from immunoSEQ multiplex PCR, and its TCRdb copy is limited to in-frame clones, with some not included. The sample lists 200,000 to 250,000 clones, around nine tenths seen once, with roughly 2.6% in the top ten. Material for sequencing was peripheral blood. These receptors all stem from a woman aged 60-75 years with acute or convalescent COVID-19.

This clone was counted a single time. This rearrangement joins TRBV7-9 to TRBJ1-1; 10 bases are a match to TRBD1. Per the germline V gene, CDR1 is SEHNR and CDR2 is FQNEAQ (reference sequence). The CDR3 is 15 residues long. The V and J ends lost 4 bases and 3 bases, in that order; junction bases with no gene match: 5. The CDR3 loop reads CASSYPGTGDTEAFF. DNA for the CDR3: TGTGCCAGCAGCTATCCAGGGACAGGGGACACTGAAGCTTTCTTT.

This clone was recorded once. The CDR3 reads CASSYQGAPTDTQYF. The CDR3 DNA reads as TGTGCCAGCAGCTACCAGGGGGCGCCCACAGATACGCAGTATTTT. This chain links TRBV7-6 with TRBJ2-3; the match to TRBD1 covers 8 bases. The CDR3 is 15 amino acids. Germline lookup yields CDR1 SGHVS and CDR2 FNYEAQ. V shed 4 bases, J shed 2 bases, and the junction held 5 bases outside the gene matches. The complete variable domain, with remaining parts taken from reference TRBV7-6 and TRBJ2-3, reads GAGVSQSPRYKVTKRGQDVALRCDPISGHVSLYWYRQALGQGPEFLTYFNYEAQQDKSGLPNDRFSAERPEGSISTLTIQRTEQRDSAMYRCASSYQGAPTDTQYFGPGTRLTVL.